The 24 T cell receptor beta chains presented below share a single source sample, sequenced in a study of blood T cell repertoires in COVID-19. Libraries were prepared by immunoSEQ multiplex PCR; TCRdb keeps only in-frame clonotypes and omits some of them. The table lists 75,000 to 100,000 clones, around nine tenths of them singletons, with over 15% in the top ten. Specimen: peripheral blood. The receptors stem from a human donor in a cohort sampled during active COVID-19.

The rearrangement uses TRBV18 and TRBJ1-4; D may be TRBD1 (6 bases). The germline V gene encodes CDR1 KGHSH and CDR2 LQKENI. The ends were cut back, 1 base at V and 8 bases at J, with 14 bases in the middle. This CDR3 comprises 15 residues. The CDR3 region is CASSPRDPQGEKLFF. The DNA for the CDR3 is TGTGCCAGCTCACCACGGGACCCTCAGGGGGAAAAACTGTTTTTT.

The rearrangement links TRBV3-1 (or the pseudogene TRBV3-2) to TRBJ1-1; TRBD1 might be the D (6 bases). Germline CDR1 LGHDT, CDR2 YNNKEL (reference sequence). Trimming took off 1 base at V and 11 bases at J, with 17 bases between the two ends. The length of the CDR3 is 14 residues. Here the CDR3 reads CASSQGGHGAVAFF. As DNA, the CDR3 is TGTGCCAGCAGCCAAGGGGGACATGGAGCTGTCGCTTTCTTT.

This chain's CDR3 is CASSSSPRGSGNTIYF. CDR3 DNA: TGCGCCAGCAGCTCTAGCCCCAGGGGTTCTGGAAACACCATATATTTT. The V and J genes are TRBV5-1 and TRBJ1-3; a weak D match, TRBD1 (6 bases). The CDR3 is 16 residues long. V dropped 3 bases and J dropped 1 base, with 14 bases sitting between them. Per germline, CDR1 SGHRS and CDR2 YFSETQ.

This chain joins TRBV5-1 and TRBJ1-1; TRBD1 matches at 7 bases. J was trimmed by 0 bases and V by 4 bases; bases with no gene match: 12. Germline V lookup: CDR1 SGHRS, CDR2 YFSETQ. CDR3 size: 17 residues. CDR3 sequence (DNA): TGCGCCAGCAGCCTTAACAGGGGAAACTACATGAACACTGAAGCTTTCTTT. Protein product: CASSLNRGNYMNTEAFF.

V usage is TRBV12-3 or TRBV12-4 and J usage is TRBJ1-2; 9 bases are shared with TRBD1. The ends lost 4 bases at V and 3 bases at J; junction bases unmatched: 0. The CDR3 runs to 13 residues. The CDR3 DNA reads TGTGCCAGCAGTTGGACAGGGGACTATGGCTACACCTTC. It codes for CASSWTGDYGYTF.

This rearrangement joins TRBV27 to TRBJ2-3; D not certain. This CDR3 spans 13 amino acids. V was clipped by 2 bases and J by 2 bases, with 5 bases between them. The V gene's germline CDR1 is MNHEY and CDR2 SMNVEV (reference sequence). In nucleotides, the CDR3 is TGTGCCAGCAGTTTACAGTACACAGATACGCAGTATTTT. Translating it yields CASSLQYTDTQYF.

The V and J genes are TRBV10-2 and TRBJ1-3; D unresolved. Germline CDR1 WSHSY, CDR2 SAAADI. Trimming took 6 bases from V and 0 from J, leaving 9 bases between them. This CDR3 contains 14 residues. The CDR3 sequence is CASRRTGSGNTIYF. CDR3 DNA: TGCGCCAGCAGGAGAACTGGCTCTGGAAACACCATATATTTT.

The CDR3 DNA reads as TGTGCCAGCTCACCTGTGAGCTCCTACGAGCAGTACTTC. As protein: CASSPVSSYEQYF. The V call is TRBV18, the J call TRBJ2-7; D not resolved. Trimming took 3 bases from V and 0 from J, leaving 6 bases between them. Germline V lookup: CDR1 KGHSH, CDR2 LQKENI. This CDR3 is 13 amino acids long.

This sequence joins TRBV7-3 and TRBJ2-3; tentatively, D is TRBD2 (5 bases). CDR1 is SGHTA, CDR2 FQGTGA, per germline. Trimming took 5 bases from V and 5 from J, leaving 17 bases between them. The CDR3 sequence is 15 residues long. The CDR3 protein is CASSPRWGVLDTQYF. CDR3 bases: TGTGCCAGCAGCCCACGATGGGGAGTATTAGATACGCAGTATTTT.

V is TRBV29-1 and J is TRBJ2-1, with 11 bases fitting TRBD2. The CDR3 runs to 13 residues. The J segment lost 2 bases and the V segment lost 7 bases, leaving 1 base of the junction unmatched. The V gene's germline CDR1 is SQVTM and CDR2 ANQGSEA. The CDR3 DNA reads as TGCAGCGCTAGCGGGGGGCCCTACAATGAGCAGTTCTTC. It specifies CSASGGPYNEQFF.

The chain is built from TRBV5-6 and TRBJ1-2; unclear D gene. The CDR3 runs 12 residues. The V end was cut by 0 bases, the J end by 6 bases, with 6 bases between. Per germline, CDR1 SGHDT and CDR2 YYEEEE. The CDR3 DNA sequence: TGTGCCAGCAGCTTGGGGCGGAATGGCTACACCTTC. Its protein is CASSLGRNGYTF.

This clone came up once. V gene TRBV4-2 combines with J gene TRBJ2-1; TRBD1 agrees at 12 bases. The CDR3 has 17 residues. The germline V gene has CDR1 LGHNA and CDR2 YNFKEQ. The junction had 10 bases not matched to a gene; V was cut back by 4 bases and J by 6 bases. The CDR3 protein is CASSRGTGGTQSNEQFF. In DNA, the CDR3 is TGTGCCAGCAGCCGCGGGACAGGGGGCACACAATCCAATGAGCAGTTCTTC.

CDR3 amino acids: CASSSRTGQETQYF. Written as DNA, the CDR3 is TGTGCCAGCAGCTCCCGGACAGGCCAAGAGACCCAGTACTTC. The V and J genes are TRBV9 and TRBJ2-5, with TRBD1 matching 7 bases. CDR3 length: 14 amino acids. V trimming: 4 bases; J trimming: 1 base; junction bases outside the gene matches: 4. The germline gives CDR1 SGDLS, CDR2 YYNGEE.

The chain uses TRBV6-5 and TRBJ1-1; D might be TRBD1 (6 bases). This CDR3 region has 13 residues. Trimming cost V 6 bases and J 1 base, with 9 bases left between them. Germline CDR1 reads MNHEY; CDR2 reads SVGAGI. In nucleotides, the CDR3 is TGTGCCAGCAGGACAGGATCGAACACTGAAGCTTTCTTT. Translating it yields CASRTGSNTEAFF.

V and J are TRBV28 and TRBJ1-1; D unresolved. Trimming shortened V by 6 bases and J by 1 base, and 3 bases separated the two germline ends. Germline V lookup: CDR1 MDHEN, CDR2 SYDVKM. The CDR3 runs to 11 residues. CDR3 region: CASSQNTEAFF. For the CDR3, the DNA is TGTGCCAGCAGCCAGAACACTGAAGCTTTCTTT.

This clone was counted a single time. This sequence joins TRBV7-9 and TRBJ1-4; possibly TRBD1 for D (6 bases). The CDR3 runs to 14 residues. The V end was cut by 5 bases, the J end by 7 bases, with 14 bases between. Per the germline V gene, CDR1 is SEHNR and CDR2 is FQNEAQ (reference sequence). The CDR3 protein is CASSRVGAGEKLFF. As DNA, the CDR3 is TGTGCCAGCAGCCGAGTGGGGGCAGGTGAAAAACTGTTTTTT.

This rearrangement joins TRBV27 to TRBJ1-4, with D maybe TRBD1 (6 bases). Trimming left V 5 bases short and J 7 bases short, with 17 bases between. Looked up from germline, CDR1 is MNHEY and CDR2 is SMNVEV (reference sequence). The CDR3 sequence is 15 residues long. CDR3 coding DNA: TGTGCCAGCAGTCCCAACGACAGGAGGCGTGAAAAACTGTTTTTT. Residues: CASSPNDRRREKLFF.

The V call is TRBV28, the J call TRBJ2-5, with 7 bases fitting TRBD2. Germline V gene lookup returns CDR1 MDHEN and CDR2 SYDVKM. The V segment lost 0 bases and the J segment 0 bases; nucleotides outside the gene matches: 7. The CDR3 runs 17 residues. CDR3 sequence: CASSLWTFGGDQETQYF. CDR3 coding DNA: TGTGCCAGCAGTTTATGGACGTTTGGGGGGGACCAAGAGACCCAGTACTTC.

CDR3 sequence: CASRDSPSFGYTF. The DNA for the CDR3 is TGTGCCAGCAGAGACAGCCCATCCTTCGGCTACACCTTC. The rearrangement links TRBV5-4 to TRBJ1-2; D is perhaps TRBD1 (5 bases). The CDR3 runs to 13 residues. In germline, CDR1 is SGHNT, CDR2 YYREEE (reference sequence). V lost 5 bases, J lost 8 bases, and 16 bases lay in between.

Only a few counts were recorded for this clone. The V gene is TRBV27, the J gene TRBJ1-6; TRBD1 might be the D (6 bases). Germline V gives CDR1 MNHEY, CDR2 SMNVEV (reference sequence). The CDR3 is 14 amino acids. Trimming shortened V by 4 bases and J by 10 bases, and 14 bases separated the two germline ends. CDR3: CASSSPTGSSPLHF. The CDR3, as DNA: TGTGCCAGCAGTTCGCCCACAGGGTCCTCACCCCTCCACTTT.

In its sample, this clone was seen once. The rearrangement uses TRBV5-1 and TRBJ1-3; TRBD1 agrees at 10 bases. Losses at the gene ends were 4 bases for V and 1 base for J; bases not matched to a gene: 5. The germline V gene has CDR1 SGHRS and CDR2 YFSETQ. CDR3 length: 16 amino acids. This CDR3 is CASSVGQGGSGNTIYF. Written as DNA, the CDR3 is TGCGCCAGCAGCGTCGGACAGGGGGGTTCTGGAAACACCATATATTTT.

The chain recombines TRBV10-3 with TRBJ2-1, with D possibly matching TRBD2 (6 bases). The CDR3 covers 12 residues. Trimming removed 1 base from V and 16 bases from J, with 14 bases in between. Looked up from germline, CDR1 is ENHRY and CDR2 is SYGVKD. CDR3 nucleotides: TGTGCCATCAGTGAGTTGGAGGGACCGGGATTCTTC. Its protein is CAISELEGPGFF.

CDR3 DNA sequence: TGTGCCAGCAGCCAAGATCTACGACAGTCTGGCTACACCTTC. It yields the protein CASSQDLRQSGYTF. The rearrangement joins TRBV3-1 (or the pseudogene TRBV3-2) to TRBJ1-2; maybe TRBD1 (5 bases). CDR3 length: 14 amino acids. V was cut by 0 bases and J by 7 bases, with 12 bases left in between. Germline V gene lookup returns CDR1 LGHDT and CDR2 YNNKEL (reference sequence).

The chain couples TRBV10-1 to TRBJ1-1; 7 nucleotides line up with TRBD1. This CDR3 region has 12 residues. J lost 5 bases, V lost 10 bases, and 7 bases had no gene match. CDR1 is WNHNN, CDR2 SYGVQD, per germline (reference sequence). The CDR3 reads CATSQGWTEAFF. DNA of the CDR3: TGCGCCACTTCACAGGGGTGGACTGAAGCTTTCTTT.